The 8 T cell receptor beta chains in this list originate from one sample, sequenced in a study of vaccination effects on CD4 cells after COVID-19. Sequencing was performed with immunoSEQ multiplex PCR; in TCRdb, only in-frame clones are kept and a portion is missing. The sample includes around 32,000 clones, about 70% of them seen just once. No antigen has been assigned to these receptors. Before sequencing, viral peptide pools were used by the ViraFEST assay to expand antigen-specific CD4+ T cells. Following 10 days of culture, CD4+ T cells were isolated. The participants, recipients of two vaccine doses, got either BNT162b2 or mRNA-1273. The sequenced sample was CD4+ T cells from PBMCs cultured with HCoV-229E spike peptides, obtained after COVID-19 vaccination. The source of these receptors is a human donor who received a COVID-19 vaccine.

The J gene is TRBJ1-3, the V gene TRBV2; the D gene is possibly TRBD1 (5 bases). The CDR3 is 15 amino acids. Per the germline V gene, CDR1 is SNHLY and CDR2 is FYNNEI. V was shortened by 2 bases and J by 4 bases, with 12 bases between the two germline ends. This chain's CDR3 is CASSEQGGVGNTIYF. The CDR3 nucleotides are TGTGCCAGCAGTGAACAGGGAGGTGTCGGAAACACCATATATTTT. Supplemented by reference TRBV2 and TRBJ1-3, the full variable domain reads EPEVTQTPSHQVTQMGQEVILRCVPISNHLYFYWYRQILGQKVEFLVSFYNNEISEKSEIFDDQFSVERPDGSNFTLKIRSTKLEDSAMYFCASSEQGGVGNTIYFGEGSWLTVV.

This clone appeared once. This chain connects TRBV10-3 to TRBJ1-1; unclear D gene. The CDR3 is 15 amino acids. The germline CDR1 and CDR2 sequences are ENHRY and SYGVKD. V was cut by 4 bases and J by 0 bases, with 12 bases left in between. CDR3 region: CAISGGQTMNTEAFF. CDR3 DNA sequence: TGTGCCATCAGTGGAGGGCAGACTATGAACACTGAAGCTTTCTTT.

This clone was seen only a few times. CDR3 loop: CASSLTGNSGNTIYF. CDR3 nucleotide sequence: TGTGCCAGCAGCCTGACAGGTAACTCTGGAAACACCATATATTTT. This chain connects TRBV3-1 (or the pseudogene TRBV3-2) to TRBJ1-3, with D possibly matching TRBD1 (6 bases). V was cut by 4 bases and J by 0 bases, with 10 bases left in between. This CDR3 has 15 residues. Germline loops: CDR1 LGHDT, CDR2 YNNKEL (reference sequence).

The chain has TRBV19 and TRBJ1-1; a possible D gene is TRBD1 (5 bases). Germline CDR1 reads LNHDA; CDR2 reads SQIVND (reference sequence). The V and J ends lost 1 base and 0 bases respectively, with 12 bases between them. The CDR3 is 16 residues long. The DNA of the CDR3 is TGTGCCAGTAGTATAGGATGGGGGATTATGAACACTGAAGCTTTCTTT. This codes for CASSIGWGIMNTEAFF.

The chain links TRBV2 to TRBJ1-1; no reliable D call. Germline CDR1 is SNHLY and CDR2 is FYNNEI. V was pared by 8 bases and J by 0 bases, with 10 bases between. The CDR3 sequence is 13 residues long. CDR3 region: CASSPSLNTEAFF. The CDR3 DNA follows: TGTGCCAGCTCCCCTTCCTTGAACACTGAAGCTTTCTTT.

The chain is built from TRBV6-5 and TRBJ2-5; D might be TRBD2 (7 bases). Germline CDR1 and CDR2: MNHEY and SVGAGI. The CDR3 contains 14 residues. The V end lost 7 bases, the J end lost 4 bases, and 16 bases lay between the germline ends. As DNA, the CDR3 is TGTGCCAGCAACTCCTGGGCGGGGGCAGAGACCCAGTACTTC. Protein product: CASNSWAGAETQYF.

There are a few counts of this clone. Germline is not matched at one junction end, which may reflect a read error. The V call is TRBV4-1, the J call TRBJ1-1; D gene uncertain. Per germline, CDR1 MGHRA and CDR2 YSYEKL. The CDR3 totals 20 residues. CDR3 bases: TGCGCCAGCAGCCAACTTAGCGGCAAGAGGACCGGCCGTAACACTACTGGAGCTTTCTTT. It yields the protein CASSQLSGKRTGRNTTGAFF.

The chain has TRBV7-2 and TRBJ1-2; possibly TRBD1 for D (5 bases). CDR3 length equals 14 residues. The V end lost 2 bases, the J end lost 4 bases, and 11 bases lay between the germline ends. Germline CDR1 is SGHTA and CDR2 is FQGNSA. The CDR3 reads CASSLIGVTYGYTF. The CDR3 region has the DNA TGTGCCAGCAGCTTAATAGGGGTGACCTATGGCTACACCTTC.